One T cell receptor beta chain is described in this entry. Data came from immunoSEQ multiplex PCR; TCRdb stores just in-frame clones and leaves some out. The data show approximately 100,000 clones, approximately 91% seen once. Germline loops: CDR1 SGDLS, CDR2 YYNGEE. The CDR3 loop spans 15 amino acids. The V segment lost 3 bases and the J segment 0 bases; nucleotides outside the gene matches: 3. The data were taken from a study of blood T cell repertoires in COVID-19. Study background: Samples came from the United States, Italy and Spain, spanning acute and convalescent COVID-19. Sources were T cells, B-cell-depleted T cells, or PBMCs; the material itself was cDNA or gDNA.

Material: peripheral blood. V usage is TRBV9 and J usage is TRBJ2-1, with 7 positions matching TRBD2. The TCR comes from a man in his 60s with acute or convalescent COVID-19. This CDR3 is CASSGTRSSYNEQFF. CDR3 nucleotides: TGTGCCAGCAGCGGGACTAGGAGCTCCTACAATGAGCAGTTCTTC. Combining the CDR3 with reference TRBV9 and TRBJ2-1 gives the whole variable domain DSGVTQTPKHLITATGQRVTLRCSPRSGDLSVYWYQQSLDQGLQFLIQYYNGEERAKGNILERFSAQQFPDLHSELNLSSLELGDSALYFCASSGTRSSYNEQFFGPGTRLTVL.